The clone carrying this T cell receptor (beta chain) was observed many times. Its antigen is not identified. The data derive from a study of response to subunit inactivated influenza vaccine. Regarding the study as a whole: Seasonal influenza vaccination, on each occasion, was suggested by the authors to recruit few new T cells.

TCRdb redid the calling of the RT-PCR reads with MiXCR, one entry per CDR3 protein. The data contain approximately 700,000 distinct CDR3 sequences, 15% to 17% of them singletons. CDR3 length equals 13 residues. Trimming cost V 5 bases and J 0 bases, with 7 bases left between them. The germline CDR1 and CDR2 sequences are SGHTA and FQGNSA. The material sequenced was PBMCs from blood, taken about 13 days after vaccination. The chain has TRBV7-2 and TRBJ2-5; no reliable D call. This sequence originates from a middle-aged man who received an inactivated influenza vaccine. In nucleotides, the CDR3 is TGTGCCAGCAGCCGGGTGTACCAAGAGACCCAGTACTTC. Translating it yields CASSRVYQETQYF.